This T cell receptor (beta chain) derives from a study of Ad26.COV2.S vaccination and SARS-CoV-2 variants. Study summary: The donor participated in the COV1001 trial, in its Ad26.COV2.S arm.

Treatment defined: roughly 20 received Ad26.COV2.S at low or high dose, single or two shots; several received placebo; per-sample allocation not given. Sampling was done on day 63 after the first vaccine or placebo injection. V was trimmed by 7 bases and J by 0 bases, leaving 15 bases between them. Germline V gives CDR1 GTSNPN, CDR2 SVGIG (reference sequence). The CDR3 length is 15 residues. The data were produced by immunoSEQ multiplex PCR, yet TCRdb's version contains in-frame clones alone and is incomplete. The sample shows about 480,000 clones, 87% of them seen only once. This sequence joins TRBV30 and TRBJ1-4, with D unclear. This sequence originates from a person between 18 and 59 years old who received the Ad26.COV2.S COVID-19 vaccine or a placebo. The sequenced sample was peripheral blood, obtained in a trial of Ad26.COV2.S vaccine versus placebo. In DNA, the CDR3 is TGTGCCTCAACCCGTCACGCGGCAACTAATGAAAAACTGTTTTTT. The encoded protein is CASTRHAATNEKLFF.